The 3 T cell receptor beta chains given below trace back to one sample, sequenced in a study of CD8 T cells in Susac syndrome. RNA in amounts of roughly 0.45 to 1 ug was reverse transcribed with random hexamers. TCRdb re-derived calls from the immunoSEQ multiplex PCR reads in MiXCR, one entry per CDR3 protein. The sample carries under 550,000 distinct CDR3 sequences, approximately 89% recorded once. The sequenced material came from CD8+ T cells from PBMCs. The receptors derive from a human donor with multiple sclerosis.

The chain joins TRBV20-1 to TRBJ2-7; tentative D call: TRBD1 (5 bases). The germline CDR1 and CDR2 sequences are DFQATT and SNEGSKA (reference sequence). This CDR3 is built from 14 residues. V was cut by 0 bases and J by 2 bases, with 11 bases left in between. CDR3 sequence reads: CSARDPTATYEQYF. CDR3 in DNA: TGCAGTGCTAGAGATCCGACAGCAACCTACGAGCAGTACTTC.

The rearrangement uses TRBV11-2 and TRBJ2-7, with 8 bases fitting TRBD2. The V gene end was trimmed by 5 bases and the J gene end by 3 bases; junction bases not matched to a gene: 18. This CDR3 contains 18 residues. Germline V gene sequence: CDR1 SGHAT, CDR2 FQNNGV. Here the CDR3 DNA reads TGTGCCAGCAGCCCATCGACCCCTGGGGAACTAGCGGACTACGAGCAGTACTTC. Translating gives CASSPSTPGELADYEQYF. Full variable domain (outside the CDR3, taken from reference TRBV11-2 and TRBJ2-7): EAGVAQSPRYKIIEKRQSVAFWCNPISGHATLYWYQQILGQGPKLLIQFQNNGVVDDSQLPKDRFSAERLKGVDSTLKIQPAKLEDSAVYLCASSPSTPGELADYEQYFGPGTRLTVT.

The chain couples TRBV10-1 to TRBJ1-2; D remains ambiguous. V was shortened by 5 bases and J by 9 bases, with 22 bases between the two germline ends. Per the germline V gene, CDR1 is WNHNN and CDR2 is SYGVQD (reference sequence). The CDR3 covers 15 residues. Written as DNA, the CDR3 is TGCGCCAGCAGTCCGACGATAGACGGCGAAGCTAGCTACACCTTC. This codes for CASSPTIDGEASYTF.